The next 18 T cell receptor beta chains were all read from a single sample in a study of blood T cell repertoires in COVID-19. Method: immunoSEQ multiplex PCR; TCRdb's copy keeps in-frame clones and lacks some. Of 250,000 to 300,000 clones in the sample, 80% to 90% were seen once. The material sequenced was peripheral blood. The receptors were gathered from a woman in her seventies with COVID-19, enrolled during active disease.

The table lists this clone with a few counts. V and J are TRBV6-5 and TRBJ1-1; D is perhaps TRBD1 (5 bases). The V end lost 6 bases, the J end lost 8 bases, and 13 bases lay between the germline ends. Germline CDR1 MNHEY, CDR2 SVGAGI. The CDR3 is 12 residues long. The CDR3 DNA reads TGTGCCAGCAGACGGGGGGAGGGGGAAGCTTTCTTT. Translating it yields CASRRGEGEAFF.

The chain recombines TRBV5-1 with TRBJ2-7, with D tentatively TRBD1 (6 bases). Germline CDR1 SGHRS, CDR2 YFSETQ. V lost 0 bases, J lost 5 bases, and 9 bases lay in between. The CDR3 loop spans 13 amino acids. The CDR3 DNA follows: TGCGCCAGCAGCTTGGACAGGGCGAACGAGCAGTACTTC. It is translated as CASSLDRANEQYF.

The chain couples TRBV27 to TRBJ2-6; maybe TRBD1 (6 bases). CDR1 is MNHEY and CDR2 is SMNVEV in the germline V gene (reference sequence). Between the trimmed V and J ends, which lost 3 bases and 4 bases, there was a span of 22 bases. The CDR3 runs to 19 residues. The CDR3 region has the DNA TGTGCCAGCAGTTTCTCCTTGTTAGGGGGAGTGAGCGGGGCCAACGTCCTGACTTTC. Translating it yields CASSFSLLGGVSGANVLTF.

The chain carries TRBV27 and TRBJ2-3; TRBD2 matches 9 bases. The junction had 5 bases not matched to a gene; V was cut back by 2 bases and J by 2 bases. Per the germline V gene, CDR1 is MNHEY and CDR2 is SMNVEV (reference sequence). The CDR3 spans 16 residues. CDR3 sequence: CASSLSLAGYTDTQYF. DNA for the CDR3: TGTGCCAGCAGTTTAAGCCTAGCGGGGTACACAGATACGCAGTATTTT.

The gene calls are TRBV5-4 and TRBJ2-1, with TRBD2 identical over 7 bases. The CDR3 covers 16 residues. V shed 0 bases and J 1 base; nucleotides not matched to a gene: 4. Per germline, CDR1 SGHNT and CDR2 YYREEE (reference sequence). Here the CDR3 DNA reads TGTGCCAGCAGCTTGGGGGCTAGCGGATCCTACAATGAGCAGTTCTTC. Amino acids: CASSLGASGSYNEQFF.

The table lists this clone with a few counts. The V and J genes are TRBV7-8 and TRBJ2-5; D remains ambiguous. CDR1 is SGHVS and CDR2 is FQNEAQ in the germline V gene. This CDR3 spans 16 amino acids. Trimming pared 2 bases from V and 1 base from J, leaving 14 bases between. In nucleotides, the CDR3 is TGTGCCAGCAGCTTACAGACTCCTACCCCCCAAGAGACCCAGTACTTC. Protein sequence: CASSLQTPTPQETQYF.

This rearrangement joins TRBV7-8 to TRBJ1-1; the D gene is possibly TRBD1 (6 bases). Germline assignment: CDR1 SGHVS and CDR2 FQNEAQ. V lost 4 bases to trimming and J lost 4 bases, with 19 bases between them. This CDR3 spans 16 amino acids. The CDR3 spells CASSWGNRAVSTEAFF. The CDR3 DNA is TGTGCCAGCAGCTGGGGGAACAGGGCGGTCAGCACTGAAGCTTTCTTT.

This sequence joins TRBV12-3 or TRBV12-4 and TRBJ1-1; weak D call: TRBD1 (5 bases). The CDR3 has 13 residues. Trimming removed 6 bases from V and 5 bases from J, with 13 bases in between. CDR3 nucleotide sequence: TGTGCCAGCAGGGGAGGGACGGGGACTGAAGCTTTCTTT. This gives the protein CASRGGTGTEAFF.

The chain joins TRBV29-1 to TRBJ1-5; D is uncertain. The length of the CDR3 is 15 residues. Germline values: CDR1 SQVTM, CDR2 ANQGSEA. The germline V and J ends were trimmed by 3 bases and 0 bases, with 12 bases remaining between them. CDR3 sequence: CSVESELYSNQPQHF. The CDR3 DNA is TGCAGCGTTGAGTCGGAGCTGTATAGCAATCAGCCCCAGCATTTT.

This chain connects TRBV19 to TRBJ1-4; the match to TRBD1 covers 10 bases. V shed 10 bases, J shed 8 bases, and the junction held 7 bases outside the gene matches. The germline gives CDR1 LNHDA, CDR2 SQIVND (reference sequence). CDR3 size: 13 residues. CDR3 region: CATNRDRGEKLFF. CDR3 bases: TGTGCCACTAACCGGGACAGGGGCGAAAAACTGTTTTTT.

V gene TRBV10-3 combines with J gene TRBJ2-2; possible D gene TRBD1, 5 bases. The CDR3 has 15 amino acids. Deletions cut 4 bases from V and 0 bases from J, with 9 bases between. Per the germline V gene, CDR1 is ENHRY and CDR2 is SYGVKD. The CDR3 region has the DNA TGTGCCATCAGTGGGCAGGGTACGAACACCGGGGAGCTGTTTTTT. It is translated as CAISGQGTNTGELFF.

The CDR3 sequence: CASSPGLTTTDSYEQYF. The CDR3 DNA reads TGTGCCAGCAGTCCAGGACTAACCACTACGGACTCCTACGAGCAGTACTTC. This chain connects TRBV27 to TRBJ2-7; weak D call: TRBD2 (6 bases). In germline, CDR1 is MNHEY, CDR2 SMNVEV (reference sequence). The V and J ends lost 5 bases and 0 bases respectively, with 20 bases between them. This CDR3 spans 17 amino acids.

V gene TRBV19 combines with J gene TRBJ2-1; possibly TRBD2 for D (6 bases). The CDR3 runs 14 residues. From germline, CDR1 is LNHDA and CDR2 SQIVND (reference sequence). The germline V and J ends were trimmed by 5 bases and 4 bases, with 12 bases remaining between them. CDR3 protein: CASSSGLTYNEQFF. DNA of the CDR3: TGTGCCAGTAGTTCGGGACTTACATACAATGAGCAGTTCTTC.

J is TRBJ1-2 and V is TRBV12-5; no reliable D call. The CDR3 has 13 amino acids. V dropped 7 bases and J dropped 4 bases, with 13 bases sitting between them. CDR1 and CDR2 (germline): LGHNT, FRNRAP. The CDR3 here is CASVPPGSYGYTF. The DNA for the CDR3 is TGTGCTAGTGTCCCTCCCGGGTCCTATGGCTACACCTTC.

Concerning this clone itself: Additional DNA sequences in this sample encode the identical CDR3. The CDR3 loop is CASSGQGMNTEAFF. CDR3 nucleotide sequence: TGTGCCAGTAGCGGACAGGGAATGAACACTGAAGCTTTCTTT. V is TRBV19 and J is TRBJ1-1, with TRBD1 identical over 8 bases. CDR1 and CDR2 (germline): LNHDA, SQIVND (reference sequence). The length of the CDR3 is 14 residues. Germline trimming cut 6 bases from V and 0 bases from J; bases unmatched to any gene: 3.

The chain couples TRBV4-1 to TRBJ1-5; D is perhaps TRBD1 (6 bases). From germline, CDR1 is MGHRA and CDR2 YSYEKL. V lost 3 bases to trimming and J lost 6 bases, with 15 bases between them. The CDR3 spans 15 residues. CDR3 in DNA: TGCGCCAGCAGCCAGGAACCACAGGGTTTTCAGCCCCAGCATTTT. Its protein product is CASSQEPQGFQPQHF.

V usage is TRBV18 and J usage is TRBJ1-2, with 7 bases identical to TRBD1. V gave up 6 bases and J gave up 7 bases; unmatched junction bases: 14. This CDR3 region has 15 residues. Per germline, CDR1 KGHSH and CDR2 LQKENI. CDR3 in amino acids: CASSPSGTALLGYTF. CDR3 in DNA: TGTGCCAGCTCGCCGTCCGGGACAGCGCTGCTTGGCTACACCTTC.

This sequence joins TRBV29-1 and TRBJ2-7; a weak D match, TRBD1 (6 bases). The CDR3 loop spans 13 amino acids. V lost 5 bases and J 0 bases, leaving 11 bases between the germline ends. Germline CDR1 reads SQVTM; CDR2 reads ANQGSEA. As DNA, the CDR3 is TGCAGCGTTCAGGGGCCCAGCTCCTACGAGCAGTACTTC. Translating it yields CSVQGPSSYEQYF.